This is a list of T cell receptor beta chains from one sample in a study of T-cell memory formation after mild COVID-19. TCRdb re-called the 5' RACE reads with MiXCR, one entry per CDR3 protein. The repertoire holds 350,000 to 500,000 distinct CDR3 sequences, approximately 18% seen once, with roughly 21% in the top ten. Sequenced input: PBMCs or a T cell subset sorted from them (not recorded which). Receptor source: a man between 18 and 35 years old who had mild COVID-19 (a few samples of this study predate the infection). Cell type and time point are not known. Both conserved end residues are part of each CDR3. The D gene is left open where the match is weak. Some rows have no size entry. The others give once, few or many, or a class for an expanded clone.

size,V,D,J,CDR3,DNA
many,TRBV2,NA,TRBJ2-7,CASQQDGEVYEQYF,TGTGCCAGCCAACAGGACGGGGAAGTATACGAGCAGTACTTC
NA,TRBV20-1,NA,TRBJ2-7,CSAGNRDFYEQYF,TGCAGTGCCGGAAACAGGGATTTCTACGAGCAGTACTTC
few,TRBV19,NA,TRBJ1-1,CASSETGLNTEAFF,TGTGCCAGTAGTGAGACAGGCCTGAACACTGAAGCTTTCTTT
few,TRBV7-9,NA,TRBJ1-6,CASIQTGGDSPLHF,TGTGCCAGCATCCAGACAGGCGGTGATTCACCCCTCCACTTT
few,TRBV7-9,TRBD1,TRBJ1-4,CASSLRTGGIGEKLFF,TGTGCCAGCAGCCTGAGGACAGGGGGCATTGGCGAAAAACTGTTTTTT
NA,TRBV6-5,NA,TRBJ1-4,CASGEISKYEKLFF,TGTGCCAGCGGCGAGATCTCAAAGTATGAAAAACTGTTTTTT
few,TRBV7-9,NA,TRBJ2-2,CASSLGSGITGELFF,TGTGCCAGCAGCTTAGGTTCAGGTATCACCGGGGAGCTGTTTTTT
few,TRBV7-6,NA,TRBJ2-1,CASSLIGAYYNEQFF,TGTGCCAGCAGCCTGATAGGGGCTTACTACAATGAGCAGTTCTTC
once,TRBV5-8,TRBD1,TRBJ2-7,CASSLEVRGLEQYF,TGTGCCAGCAGCTTGGAGGTCAGGGGGCTGGAGCAGTACTTC
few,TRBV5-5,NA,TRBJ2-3,CASSLIAGTDTQYF,TGTGCCAGCAGCTTAATCGCCGGCACAGATACGCAGTATTTT
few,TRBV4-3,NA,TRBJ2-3,CASSQDIHTSTDTQYF,TGCGCCAGCAGCCAAGATATTCATACTAGCACAGATACGCAGTATTTT
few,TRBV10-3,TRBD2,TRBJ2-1,CAIRPTSGGIQEQFF,TGTGCCATCAGACCAACTAGCGGGGGTATACAAGAGCAGTTCTTC
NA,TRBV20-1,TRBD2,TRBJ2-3,CSASLTSLSDTQYF,TGCAGTGCTAGCCTGACTAGCTTGTCAGATACGCAGTATTTT
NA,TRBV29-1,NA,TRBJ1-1,CSVDPFRGNGKSRAFF,TGCAGCGTTGATCCTTTTAGGGGGAATGGTAAGTCGCGAGCTTTCTTT
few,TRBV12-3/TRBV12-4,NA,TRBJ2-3,CASSRDTFTDTQYF,TGTGCCAGCAGCCGGGACACATTCACAGATACGCAGTATTTT
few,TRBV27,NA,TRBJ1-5,CASSTGFGEGQPQHF,TGTGCCAGCAGTACGGGGTTCGGGGAGGGCCAGCCCCAGCATTTT
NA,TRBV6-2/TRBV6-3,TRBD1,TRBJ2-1,CASSISGTGRFF,TGTGCCAGCAGTATCTCCGGGACAGGGCGGTTCTTC
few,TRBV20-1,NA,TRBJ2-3,CSAKSPGVTTQYF,TGCAGTGCTAAGTCCCCTGGGGTAACTACGCAGTATTTT
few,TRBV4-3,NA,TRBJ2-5,CASSQDGGVGTQYF,TGCGCCAGCAGCCAAGACGGCGGGGTCGGGACCCAGTACTTC
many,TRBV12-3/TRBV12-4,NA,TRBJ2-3,CASSFLGSTDTQYF,TGTGCCAGCAGTTTCCTCGGATCCACAGATACGCAGTATTTT
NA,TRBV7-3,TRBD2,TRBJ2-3,CASSIAGGPSPDTQYF,TGTGCCAGCAGCATCGCGGGGGGGCCGTCGCCAGATACGCAGTATTTT
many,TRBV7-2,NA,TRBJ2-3,CASSPIVGTDTQYF,TGTGCCAGCAGCCCTATAGTGGGGACAGATACGCAGTATTTT
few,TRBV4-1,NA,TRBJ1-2,CASSQLLGIGYTF,TGCGCCAGCAGCCAACTGCTCGGCATCGGCTACACCTTC
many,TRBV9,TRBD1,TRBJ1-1,CASSDSDRGLAEAFF,TGTGCCAGCAGCGATTCTGACAGGGGTCTCGCTGAAGCTTTCTTT
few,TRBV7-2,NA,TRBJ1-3,CASSLTYLVNTIYF,TGTGCCAGCAGCTTGACATATCTGGTAAACACCATATATTTT
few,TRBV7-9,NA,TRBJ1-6,CASSSPSSSYNSPLHF,TGTGCCAGCAGCAGCCCGTCGAGCTCCTATAATTCACCCCTCCACTTT
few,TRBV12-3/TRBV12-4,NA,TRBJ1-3,CASRPRPLGNTIYF,TGTGCCAGCAGGCCCAGGCCCCTCGGAAACACCATATATTTT
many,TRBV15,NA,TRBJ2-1,CATSKGYNEQFF,TGTGCCACCAGCAAGGGGTACAATGAGCAGTTCTTC
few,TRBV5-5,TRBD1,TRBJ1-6,CASTGQVNSPLHF,TGTGCCAGCACGGGACAGGTTAACTCACCCCTCCACTTT
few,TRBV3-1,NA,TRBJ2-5,CASSQGGAGETQYF,TGCGCCAGCAGCCAAGGGGGGGCAGGGGAGACCCAGTACTTC
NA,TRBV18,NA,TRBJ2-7,CASSPGTGGPYEQYF,TGTGCCAGCTCACCAGGGACTGGAGGCCCCTACGAGCAGTACTTC
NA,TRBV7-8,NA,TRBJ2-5,CASTSLPGLKGETQYF,TGTGCCAGCACCTCCCTTCCGGGACTCAAGGGGGAGACCCAGTACTTC
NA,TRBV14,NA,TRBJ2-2,CASRNGANTGELFF,TGTGCCAGCAGGAACGGGGCCAACACCGGGGAGCTGTTTTTT
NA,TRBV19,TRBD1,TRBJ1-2,CASTPDRGLGGYTF,TGTGCCAGTACTCCGGACAGGGGTTTGGGTGGCTACACCTTC
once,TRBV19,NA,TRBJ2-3,CASRTDTSTDTQYF,TGTGCCAGCCGGACGGATACTAGCACAGATACGCAGTATTTT
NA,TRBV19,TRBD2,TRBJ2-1,CASSIGGDGYYNEQFF,TGTGCCAGTAGTATCGGGGGGGACGGGTACTACAATGAGCAGTTCTTC
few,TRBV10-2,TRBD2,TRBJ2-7,CASKAGANYEQYF,TGCGCCAGCAAAGCGGGGGCTAACTACGAGCAGTACTTC
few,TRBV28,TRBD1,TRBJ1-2,CASSLPDRGSGYTF,TGTGCCAGCAGTTTACCCGACAGGGGTTCTGGCTACACCTTC
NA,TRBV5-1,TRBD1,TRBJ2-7,CASSSFPSGTGNYEQYF,TGCGCCAGCAGCTCATTTCCTTCCGGGACAGGTAACTACGAGCAGTACTTC
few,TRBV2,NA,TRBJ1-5,CASRRTLRQAVNQPQHF,TGTGCCAGCAGACGCACCCTAAGACAGGCCGTCAATCAGCCCCAGCATTTT
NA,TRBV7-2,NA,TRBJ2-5,CASRPLSQETQYF,TGTGCCAGCAGGCCCCTATCGCAAGAGACCCAGTACTTC